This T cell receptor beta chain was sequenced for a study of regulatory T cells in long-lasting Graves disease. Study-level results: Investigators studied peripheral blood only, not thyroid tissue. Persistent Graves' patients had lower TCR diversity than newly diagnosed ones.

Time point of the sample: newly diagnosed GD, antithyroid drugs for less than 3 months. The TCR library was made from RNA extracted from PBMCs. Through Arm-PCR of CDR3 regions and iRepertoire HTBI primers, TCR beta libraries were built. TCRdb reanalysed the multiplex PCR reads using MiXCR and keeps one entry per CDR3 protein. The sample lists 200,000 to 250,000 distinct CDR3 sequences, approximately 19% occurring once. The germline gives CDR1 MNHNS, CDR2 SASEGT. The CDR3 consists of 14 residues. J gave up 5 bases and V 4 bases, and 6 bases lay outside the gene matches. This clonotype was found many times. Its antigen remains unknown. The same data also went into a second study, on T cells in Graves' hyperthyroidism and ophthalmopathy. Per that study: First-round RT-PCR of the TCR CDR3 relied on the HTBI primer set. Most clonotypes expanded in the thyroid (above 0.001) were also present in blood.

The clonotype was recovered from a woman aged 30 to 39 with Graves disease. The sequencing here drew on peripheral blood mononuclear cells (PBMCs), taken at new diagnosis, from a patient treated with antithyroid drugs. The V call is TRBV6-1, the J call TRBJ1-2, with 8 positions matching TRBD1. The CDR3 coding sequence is TGTGCCAGCAGTGCTTCGACAGGGGTTTATGGCTACACCTTC. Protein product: CASSASTGVYGYTF.